The T cell receptor (beta chain) described here comes from a study of beta chain features in type 1 diabetes. The investigators reverse transcribed all of the isolated RNA, so they sequenced expressed TCRB transcripts. Using immunoSEQ multiplex PCR, the repertoire was profiled, and TCRdb retains in-frame clones only, with some absent. The sample includes 140,000 to 150,000 clones, approximately 52% of them seen just once. The CDR3 has 14 residues. V lost 4 bases and J lost 0, with 7 bases in between. Germline CDR1 SNHLY, CDR2 FYNNEI. The rearrangement uses TRBV2 and TRBJ1-5; perhaps TRBD1 as D (5 bases). The clonotype originates from a man aged 18-30 years in good health. Sequencing was carried out using Tregs from blood. The CDR3 is CASSGGLSNQPQHF. CDR3 nucleotide sequence: TGTGCCAGCAGTGGGGGCCTTAGCAATCAGCCCCAGCATTTT.